Presented here are 21 T cell receptor beta chains from one specimen sequenced in a study of CD8 T cells in Susac syndrome. The RNA, about 0.45 to 1 ug, was put through reverse transcription using random hexamers. One entry per CDR3 protein results from TCRdb running MiXCR on the immunoSEQ multiplex PCR reads. The sample records around 150,000 distinct CDR3 sequences, 85% to 95% being singletons. Source material: CD4+ T cells from PBMCs. The receptors were sampled from a human donor with multiple sclerosis.

This chain uses TRBV25-1 with TRBJ2-5; maybe TRBD2 (6 bases). The V and J ends lost 1 base and 7 bases respectively, with 13 bases between them. The CDR3 spans 14 residues. Germline values: CDR1 MGHDK, CDR2 SYGVNS. CDR3 DNA: TGTGCCAGCAGTGAATTAGCTAGCGTGGGGACCCAGTACTTC. Translated: CASSELASVGTQYF.

The V and J genes are TRBV25-1 and TRBJ1-2, with no clear D. The V end lost 6 bases, the J end lost 6 bases, and 23 bases lay between the germline ends. The germline V gene has CDR1 MGHDK and CDR2 SYGVNS. The CDR3 extends over 16 amino acids. CDR3 coding DNA: TGTGCCAGCAGCTTAGGGCAGAATCCCCCCTTTCATGGCTACACCTTC. This sequence encodes CASSLGQNPPFHGYTF.

The chain joins TRBV7-3 to TRBJ2-3, with 7 bases that match TRBD2. CDR1 is SGHTA and CDR2 is FQGTGA in the germline V gene. Unmatched junction bases numbered 6, after V lost 4 bases and J lost 2 bases. CDR3 length: 15 amino acids. The CDR3 DNA reads as TGTGCCAGCAGCTCTTACACTAGCGACACAGATACGCAGTATTTT. Protein sequence: CASSSYTSDTDTQYF. Full variable domain (rest looked up from reference TRBV7-3 and TRBJ2-3): GAGVSQTPSNKVTEKGKYVELRCDPISGHTALYWYRQSLGQGPEFLIYFQGTGAADDSGLPNDRFFAVRPEGSVSTLKIQRTERGDSAVYLCASSSYTSDTDTQYFGPGTRLTVL.

This clonotype was found a few times. V gene TRBV12-3 or TRBV12-4 combines with J gene TRBJ1-4, with TRBD1 as a possible D gene (6 bases). The CDR3 is 14 amino acids. With 2 bases removed from V and 5 bases from J, the gap between germline ends came to 9 bases. This chain's CDR3 is CASSLRGGNEKLFF. The CDR3 DNA is TGTGCCAGCAGTTTACGAGGGGGAAATGAAAAACTGTTTTTT.

A single count supports this clonotype. The rearrangement links TRBV29-1 to TRBJ2-1; maybe TRBD1 (5 bases). This CDR3 spans 15 amino acids. Germline CDR1 and CDR2: SQVTM and ANQGSEA. Trimming stripped 2 bases from V and 9 bases from J, with 20 bases between. The CDR3, as DNA: TGCAGCGTTGAAAGAAGGGCAGGGTCCCGGTTTGAGCAGTTCTTC. Residues: CSVERRAGSRFEQFF.

J is TRBJ2-6 and V is TRBV5-4; D call uncertain. The germline V and J ends were trimmed by 4 bases and 0 bases, with 8 bases remaining between them. CDR3 length: 15 amino acids. Germline V CDR1 and CDR2: SGHNT, YYREEE (reference sequence). The DNA of the CDR3 is TGTGCCAGCAGCCCTCCGGCCTCTGGGGCCAACGTCCTGACTTTC. Protein product: CASSPPASGANVLTF.

The V call is TRBV9, the J call TRBJ1-2; D may be TRBD1 (5 bases). CDR1 is SGDLS, CDR2 YYNGEE, per germline. Trimming removed 1 base from V and 8 bases from J, with 15 bases in between. This CDR3 comprises 14 residues. CDR3 region: CASSVLGGMEGYTF. The DNA for the CDR3 is TGTGCCAGCAGCGTACTCGGGGGGATGGAGGGCTACACCTTC. The whole variable domain, filled in from reference TRBV9 and TRBJ1-2, reads DSGVTQTPKHLITATGQRVTLRCSPRSGDLSVYWYQQSLDQGLQFLIQYYNGEERAKGNILERFSAQQFPDLHSELNLSSLELGDSALYFCASSVLGGMEGYTFGSGTRLTVV.

V gene TRBV24-1 combines with J gene TRBJ1-2; D is unresolved. Trimming cost V 3 bases and J 0 bases, with 13 bases left between them. The germline V gene encodes CDR1 KGHDR and CDR2 SFDVKD. This CDR3 is 16 amino acids long. DNA for the CDR3: TGTGCCACCAGTGATCCCGGGCCAGGACCTAACTATGGCTACACCTTC. Translating gives CATSDPGPGPNYGYTF.

The genes are TRBV23-1 and TRBJ1-5; tentatively, D is TRBD1 (6 bases). TRBV23-1 is designated an ORF whose function remains uncertain. The V end lost 3 bases, the J end lost 1 base, and 10 bases lay between the germline ends. This CDR3 has 15 amino acids. The CDR3 loop is CASSHYGQSNQPQHF. Here the CDR3 DNA reads TGCGCCAGCAGTCATTACGGACAGAGCAATCAGCCCCAGCATTTT.

The chain links TRBV20-1 to TRBJ2-7; 7 bases are shared with TRBD1. V lost 3 bases, J lost 3 bases, and 11 bases stayed unmatched. Germline CDR1 and CDR2: DFQATT and SNEGSKA (reference sequence). CDR3 size: 15 residues. The CDR3 DNA sequence: TGCAGTGCTAGGGCTCGAGGACAGGCGAACTACGAGCAGTACTTC. Translation: CSARARGQANYEQYF.

The chain employs TRBV6-6 and TRBJ2-1, with TRBD1 matching 8 bases. The CDR3 totals 16 residues. Trimming cost V 4 bases and J 6 bases; bases outside gene matches: 11. Germline V gives CDR1 MNHNY, CDR2 SVGAGI (reference sequence). This CDR3 reads CASSSSKTGASNEQFF. CDR3 coding DNA: TGTGCCAGCAGTTCCTCGAAGACAGGGGCGAGCAATGAGCAGTTCTTC.

The chain has TRBV9 and TRBJ1-2, with D perhaps TRBD1 (5 bases). Trimming stripped 3 bases from V and 8 bases from J, with 17 bases between. Germline CDR1 and CDR2: SGDLS and YYNGEE. The CDR3 extends over 14 amino acids. CDR3 coding DNA: TGTGCCAGCAGCGCACGGGGGACCTCGGGAGGCTACACCTTC. This translates into CASSARGTSGGYTF.

The rearrangement uses TRBV27 and TRBJ2-7; 8 bases match TRBD2. Germline V lookup: CDR1 MNHEY, CDR2 SMNVEV (reference sequence). With 10 bases clipped from V and 6 bases from J, the junction kept 11 bases outside the gene matches. This CDR3 is built from 13 residues. The CDR3 sequence is CATRSGGVREQYF. In nucleotides, the CDR3 is TGTGCCACCCGCTCGGGGGGGGTGCGCGAGCAGTACTTC.

The genes are TRBV7-2 and TRBJ2-1; TRBD2 agrees at 7 bases. The CDR3 contains 13 residues. The junction had 4 bases not matched to a gene; V was cut back by 5 bases and J by 6 bases. CDR1 is SGHTA and CDR2 is FQGNSA in the germline V gene. CDR3 amino acids: CASSPWGGNEQFF. CDR3 DNA sequence: TGTGCCAGCAGCCCCTGGGGGGGCAATGAGCAGTTCTTC.

The chain employs TRBV18 and TRBJ2-1, with a possible D match to TRBD2 (5 bases). From germline, CDR1 is KGHSH and CDR2 LQKENI. The germline V and J ends were trimmed by 6 bases and 5 bases, with 11 bases remaining between them. This CDR3 is built from 13 residues. CDR3 protein: CASSRLLDNEQFF. The CDR3 bases are TGTGCCAGCTCGAGACTACTCGACAATGAGCAGTTCTTC.

The rearrangement links TRBV20-1 to TRBJ2-3; no firm D call. The CDR3 has 12 residues. V dropped 2 bases and J dropped 2 bases, with 5 bases sitting between them. Germline CDR1 is DFQATT and CDR2 is SNEGSKA (reference sequence). This chain's CDR3 is CSARPHTDTQYF. For the CDR3, the DNA is TGCAGTGCTAGACCACACACAGATACGCAGTATTTT.

The CDR3 DNA is TGTGCCAGCAGTTTATTCTCCGCTAGGGGGGCCAACGTCCTGACTTTC. This sequence encodes CASSLFSARGANVLTF. The chain is built from TRBV27 and TRBJ2-6; unclear D gene. CDR1 and CDR2 (germline): MNHEY, SMNVEV (reference sequence). This CDR3 is built from 16 residues. Trimming removed 1 base from V and 4 bases from J, with 11 bases in between. Variable domain in full (rest from reference TRBV27 and TRBJ2-6): EAQVTQNPRYLITVTGKKLTVTCSQNMNHEYMSWYRQDPGLGLRQIYYSMNVEVTDKGDVPEGYKVSRKEKRNFPLILESPSPNQTSLYFCASSLFSARGANVLTFGAGSRLTVL.

The rearrangement joins TRBV25-1 to TRBJ1-1, with unresolved D. Germline-derived CDR1 and CDR2 are MGHDK and SYGVNS. CDR3 length equals 13 residues. Deletions cut 7 bases from V and 4 bases from J, with 13 bases between. The CDR3 DNA is TGTGCCAGCACCTCCCTCCGGGGCACTGAAGCTTTCTTT. Translating gives CASTSLRGTEAFF.

This chain links TRBV7-9 with TRBJ2-7; D may correspond to TRBD1 or TRBD2 (5 bases each). Germline V gene sequence: CDR1 SEHNR, CDR2 FQNEAQ (reference sequence). Trimming pared 7 bases from V and 7 bases from J, leaving 20 bases between. The CDR3 consists of 14 residues. CDR3 in amino acids: CASNDNFGAREQYF. The DNA for the CDR3 is TGTGCCAGCAACGATAATTTCGGGGCGCGGGAGCAGTACTTC.

This clonotype was recorded a few times. J is TRBJ2-5 and V is TRBV11-2, with 9 bases identical to TRBD2. This CDR3 has 14 amino acids. Losses at the gene ends were 6 bases for V and 5 bases for J; bases not matched to a gene: 7. CDR1 is SGHAT and CDR2 is FQNNGV in the germline V gene. For the CDR3, the DNA is TGTGCCAGCAGTTCCGGGACTAGCATGGAGACCCAGTACTTC. It specifies CASSSGTSMETQYF.

J is TRBJ2-3 and V is TRBV28, with D possibly being TRBD1 (6 bases). Trimming took 6 bases from V and 3 from J, leaving 16 bases between them. The CDR3 extends over 15 amino acids. From germline, CDR1 is MDHEN and CDR2 SYDVKM. The CDR3 nucleotides read TGTGCCAGCAGCTCAGGGGTAGTTGGAACAGATACGCAGTATTTT. It translates to CASSSGVVGTDTQYF.